Below, 27 T cell receptor beta chains from the same sample are listed, as sequenced in a study of T cells after yellow fever vaccination. TCRdb redid the calling of the 5' RACE reads with MiXCR, one entry per CDR3 protein. The table records 42,000 or so distinct CDR3 sequences, about 6.8% of them present only once. The sequencing here drew on CD8+ T cells not binding an NS4B(214-222) dextramer, sorted from PBMCs, taken 45 days after the yellow fever booster vaccination. The receptors come from a man aged 25 to 40 who received the YFV17D yellow fever vaccine.

Many counts were recorded for this clonotype. The CDR3 region has the DNA TGTGCCAGCAGCGCCACTAGCGACGAGCAGTTCTTC. Residues: CASSATSDEQFF. This chain links TRBV9 with TRBJ2-1, with 7 bases lining up with TRBD2. The CDR3 is 12 amino acids. Looked up from germline, CDR1 is SGDLS and CDR2 is YYNGEE. V lost 3 bases and J lost 10; bases outside the gene matches: 4. Full variable domain (rest looked up from reference TRBV9 and TRBJ2-1): DSGVTQTPKHLITATGQRVTLRCSPRSGDLSVYWYQQSLDQGLQFLIQYYNGEERAKGNILERFSAQQFPDLHSELNLSSLELGDSALYFCASSATSDEQFFGPGTRLTVL.

J is TRBJ2-3 and V is TRBV7-3; D remains ambiguous. Germline V CDR1 and CDR2: SGHTA, FQGTGA. CDR3 size: 14 residues. Trimming cost V 5 bases and J 0 bases, with 9 bases left between them. The CDR3 coding sequence is TGTGCCAGCAGCCCCCTCTCTAGCACAGATACGCAGTATTTT. This encodes CASSPLSSTDTQYF.

The sample holds many counts of this clonotype. The chain is built from TRBV6-5 and TRBJ2-1, with 7 bases lining up with TRBD2. CDR1 is MNHEY, CDR2 SVGAGI, per germline. V dropped 0 bases and J dropped 8; count of bases not matched to a gene: 7. The CDR3 length is 15 residues. The chain's CDR3 is CASSYSREVLDEQFF. Written as DNA, the CDR3 is TGTGCCAGCAGTTACTCCCGGGAGGTGTTGGATGAGCAGTTCTTC.

This clonotype was detected many times. Relative to the germline gene, one junction end is altered; a read error may explain this. The V gene is TRBV12-3 or TRBV12-4, the J gene TRBJ2-5; 7 positions match TRBD2. The CDR3 runs to 13 residues. In DNA, the CDR3 is TGTGCCAGCAGTTTAGTTCCTAGCGGCACCCCGTACTTC. This translates into CASSLVPSGTPYF.

This clonotype was detected ten times or more. The V call is TRBV30, the J call TRBJ2-3, with 8 bases identical to TRBD1. Germline values: CDR1 GTSNPN, CDR2 SVGIG (reference sequence). The length of the CDR3 is 10 residues. V gave up 7 bases and J gave up 6 bases; unmatched junction bases: 0. CDR3 amino acids: CAYRGDTQYF. The CDR3 bases are TGTGCCTACAGGGGGGATACGCAGTATTTT.

This clonotype was counted ten times or more. CDR3 in amino acids: CASTATEYEQYF. The CDR3 coding sequence is TGTGCCAGCACTGCGACAGAGTACGAGCAGTACTTC. The genes are TRBV5-5 and TRBJ2-7; TRBD1 might be the D (5 bases). CDR1 is SGHKS, CDR2 YYEKEE, per germline (reference sequence). The CDR3 runs 12 residues. Trimming stripped 6 bases from V and 4 bases from J, with 11 bases between.

To note about this clonotype: A much larger clonotype is one base distant, so this may be a read error. Because it lacks the conserved phenylalanine or tryptophan at the end, this CDR3 is likely a read error. The chain has TRBV7-9 and TRBJ1-2, with D possibly matching TRBD1 (6 bases). Trimming removed 5 bases at V and 3 bases at J, with 10 bases between. Germline-derived CDR1 and CDR2 are SEHNR and FQNEAQ (reference sequence). This CDR3 has 13 residues. The CDR3 DNA reads TGTGCCAGCAGCCCGCGGACAGACTATGGCTACACCATC. This gives the protein CASSPRTDYGYTI.

This clonotype was found many times. V and J are TRBV5-4 and TRBJ2-2; D is undetermined. With 0 bases removed from V and 4 bases from J, the gap between germline ends came to 13 bases. The germline V gene encodes CDR1 SGHNT and CDR2 YYREEE (reference sequence). CDR3 size: 16 residues. The CDR3 spells CASSLAETIFTGELFF. The CDR3 DNA reads as TGTGCCAGCAGCTTGGCCGAGACCATATTCACCGGGGAGCTGTTTTTT.

This clonotype was observed many times. This rearrangement joins TRBV4-3 to TRBJ2-1; weak D call: TRBD2 (6 bases). The CDR3 sequence is 17 residues long. The V and J ends lost 0 bases and 0 bases respectively, with 12 bases between them. Germline-derived CDR1 and CDR2 are LGHNA and YSLEER. CDR3 coding DNA: TGCGCCAGCAGCCAAGATTTTGAGCGGGTCTCCTACAATGAGCAGTTCTTC. Protein product: CASSQDFERVSYNEQFF.

This clonotype was counted many times. J is TRBJ2-3 and V is TRBV4-3, with 8 bases lining up with TRBD2. Trimming took 3 bases from V and 2 from J; bases not matched to a gene: 7. The CDR3 spans 16 residues. Per the germline V gene, CDR1 is LGHNA and CDR2 is YSLEER. CDR3 sequence: CASSQVPGLVTDTQYF. CDR3 nucleotide sequence: TGCGCCAGCAGCCAGGTTCCGGGACTAGTCACAGATACGCAGTATTTT.

This clonotype was observed a few times. This sequence joins TRBV20-1 and TRBJ2-3, with 10 nucleotides matching TRBD2. CDR1 is DFQATT, CDR2 SNEGSKA, per germline (reference sequence). This CDR3 has 17 residues. With 4 bases clipped from V and 0 bases from J, the junction kept 10 bases outside the gene matches. The CDR3: CSAITGASGSSTDTQYF. The CDR3 region has the DNA TGCAGTGCTATTACAGGGGCTAGCGGGAGTAGCACAGATACGCAGTATTTT.

Points on this clonotype: This may arise from a read error, as a much more abundant clone is one base away. The chain carries TRBV20-1 and TRBJ2-5; no definite D call. This CDR3 region has 10 residues. Germline values: CDR1 DFQATT, CDR2 SNEGSKA (reference sequence). The germline V and J ends were trimmed by 8 bases and 7 bases, with 11 bases remaining between them. Here the CDR3 reads CSCQLGTQYF. CDR3 bases: TGCAGTTGCCAGTTGGGGACCCAGTACTTC.

The sample holds many counts of this clonotype. The chain recombines TRBV7-2 with TRBJ2-5; D gene unclear. V lost 2 bases and J 4 bases, leaving 5 bases between the germline ends. This CDR3 is built from 12 residues. Germline V lookup: CDR1 SGHTA, CDR2 FQGNSA. DNA of the CDR3: TGTGCCAGCAGCTTACTGGGAGAGACCCAGTACTTC. Its translation: CASSLLGETQYF.

At least ten counts were recorded for this clonotype. The genes are TRBV12-3 or TRBV12-4 and TRBJ2-5; possible D gene TRBD2, 5 bases. The CDR3 has 14 residues. Trimming left V 5 bases short and J 5 bases short, with 15 bases between. CDR3 DNA sequence: TGTGCCAGCAGTCTGCTGATCGGGGAGGAGACCCAGTACTTC. Residues: CASSLLIGEETQYF.

This clonotype was counted once. This may be a read error: a much more frequent sequence differs by one nucleotide. The chain employs TRBV6-4 and TRBJ2-1, with D perhaps matching TRBD1 (5 bases). The CDR3 has 13 residues. Germline loops: CDR1 MRHNA, CDR2 SNTAGT. Trimming removed 8 bases at V and 5 bases at J, with 13 bases between. As DNA, the CDR3 is TGTGCCAGCTCAACAAAACAGGACAATGAGCAGTTCTTC. As protein: CASSTKQDNEQFF.

This clonotype was seen only a few times. The chain couples TRBV7-2 to TRBJ2-7; D tentatively reads TRBD1 or TRBD2 (5 bases each). Germline CDR1 reads SGHTA; CDR2 reads FQGNSA. Trimming removed 5 bases from V and 6 bases from J, with 14 bases in between. CDR3 size: 13 residues. CDR3 sequence reads: CASSPGFGGEQYF. Written as DNA, the CDR3 is TGTGCCAGCAGCCCAGGGTTTGGGGGCGAGCAGTACTTC.

This clonotype was observed at least ten times. V usage is TRBV6-6 and J usage is TRBJ2-3, with D uncertain. This CDR3 is 15 amino acids long. Trimming removed 2 bases from V and 1 base from J, with 10 bases in between. Germline lookup yields CDR1 MNHNY and CDR2 SVGAGI (reference sequence). CDR3 nucleotide sequence: TGTGCCAGCAGTTACCCCCAGTCAGGCACAGATACGCAGTATTTT. Protein: CASSYPQSGTDTQYF.

This clonotype appeared many times. V usage is TRBV27 and J usage is TRBJ1-1; tentative D call: TRBD1 (5 bases). Germline lookup yields CDR1 MNHEY and CDR2 SMNVEV (reference sequence). V was cut by 8 bases and J by 3 bases, with 22 bases left in between. CDR3 length: 16 amino acids. CDR3 in amino acids: CASRLNYGATDTEAFF. CDR3 bases: TGTGCCAGCCGACTAAATTATGGGGCAACTGACACTGAAGCTTTCTTT.

This clonotype has a count of ten or more. J is TRBJ2-2 and V is TRBV24-1; D is unresolved. Germline V CDR1 and CDR2: KGHDR, SFDVKD. Trimming stripped 10 bases from V and 0 bases from J, with 8 bases between. CDR3 length: 13 amino acids. CDR3 coding DNA: TGTGCCACAAGAAACTCGAACACCGGGGAGCTGTTTTTT. Translated, it gives CATRNSNTGELFF.

The chain recombines TRBV5-1 with TRBJ2-1, with 10 bases lining up with TRBD2. Trimming at V came to 3 bases and at J to 6 bases, leaving 9 bases not matched to a gene. The germline V gene has CDR1 SGHRS and CDR2 YFSETQ. The CDR3 has 16 residues. The CDR3 loop is CASSSLAGEVGNEQFF. CDR3 sequence (DNA): TGCGCCAGCAGCTCCCTAGCGGGAGAAGTCGGCAATGAGCAGTTCTTC.

This clonotype came up many times. The rearrangement links TRBV7-9 to TRBJ2-7; D not certain. V was cut by 4 bases and J by 0 bases, with 16 bases left in between. CDR1 and CDR2 (germline): SEHNR, FQNEAQ (reference sequence). The CDR3 is 16 residues long. The CDR3 sequence is CASSSQTLTSSYEQYF. The CDR3 DNA follows: TGTGCCAGCAGCTCTCAGACTCTTACGAGCTCCTACGAGCAGTACTTC. Full variable domain (rest looked up from reference TRBV7-9 and TRBJ2-7): DTGVSQNPRHKITKRGQNVTFRCDPISEHNRLYWYRQTLGQGPEFLTYFQNEAQLEKSRLLSDRFSAERPKGSFSTLEIQRTEQGDSAMYLCASSSQTLTSSYEQYFGPGTRLTVT.

This clonotype occurred many times. The V and J genes are TRBV6-5 and TRBJ1-4, with 10 bases fitting TRBD1. Germline values: CDR1 MNHEY, CDR2 SVGAGI. The junction had 10 bases not matched to a gene; V was cut back by 7 bases and J by 8 bases. CDR3 length: 15 amino acids. The CDR3 loop reads CASNLWGTGDEKLFF. CDR3 coding DNA: TGTGCCAGCAACCTCTGGGGGACAGGGGACGAAAAACTGTTTTTT.

This clonotype was picked up many times. J is TRBJ2-3 and V is TRBV5-6; 11 nucleotides align to TRBD2. The CDR3 is 17 residues long. V was clipped by 2 bases and J by 4 bases; unmatched bases: 9. Germline CDR1 reads SGHDT; CDR2 reads YYEEEE. CDR3 in amino acids: CASSFWGSGRASDTQYF. The DNA for the CDR3 is TGTGCCAGCAGCTTTTGGGGTAGCGGGAGGGCCTCAGATACGCAGTATTTT. Looking up the rest from reference TRBV5-6 and TRBJ2-3 gives the full variable domain: DAGVTQSPTHLIKTRGQQVTLRCSPKSGHDTVSWYQQALGQGPQFIFQYYEEEERQRGNFPDRFSGHQFPNYSSELNVNALLLGDSALYLCASSFWGSGRASDTQYFGPGTRLTVL.

This clonotype was seen many times. The gene calls are TRBV21-1 and TRBJ2-2. TRBV21-1 is designated a pseudogene. The CDR3 consists of 12 residues. CDR3 sequence reads: CAISLNTGELFF. CDR3 coding DNA: TGTGCCATATCCCTGAACACCGGGGAGCTGTTTTTT.

This clonotype was recorded many times. This chain uses TRBV20-1 with TRBJ2-7, with 8 nucleotides matching TRBD2. This CDR3 is built from 15 residues. The V gene's germline CDR1 is DFQATT and CDR2 SNEGSKA (reference sequence). V trimming: 0 bases; J trimming: 0 bases; junction bases outside the gene matches: 4. The chain's CDR3 is CSAREPAGASYEQYF. The CDR3 DNA is TGCAGTGCTAGAGAACCAGCGGGGGCCTCCTACGAGCAGTACTTC.

The CDR3 region has the DNA TGTGCCAGTAGTGTCCAAGCGGGAGGCTATGAGCAGTTCTTC. This sequence encodes CASSVQAGGYEQFF. The chain is built from TRBV19 and TRBJ2-1, with 9 bases fitting TRBD2. Germline V CDR1 and CDR2: LNHDA, SQIVND (reference sequence). The CDR3 has 14 amino acids. V lost 5 bases and J lost 8; bases outside the gene matches: 7.

This clonotype was detected ten times or more. This chain connects TRBV27 to TRBJ2-7, with 7 bases aligning to TRBD2. Unmatched junction bases numbered 4, after V lost 3 bases and J lost 2 bases. The CDR3 runs 14 residues. Germline CDR1 reads MNHEY; CDR2 reads SMNVEV (reference sequence). This chain's CDR3 is CASSLLRGAYEQYF. The CDR3 nucleotides read TGTGCCAGCAGTTTGTTACGGGGGGCCTACGAGCAGTACTTC.